What follows describes a single T cell receptor beta chain. The antigen remains unidentified. This record belongs to a study of OX40 agonist ivuxolimab in advanced cancers. Regarding the study as a whole: Among the lowest levels of clonal expansion were found in partial responders at 0.1-3.0 mg/kg. In general, CD8+ T cells held more expanded clones than CD4+ did, on average.

Clones were sequenced by immunoSEQ multiplex PCR, and TCRdb holds only the in-frame ones, with some missing. In the table there are under 95,000 clones, 86% of which are singletons. After removal of 1 base from V and 3 bases from J, the junction contained 10 bases not matched to a gene. This CDR3 has 18 amino acids. CDR1 and CDR2 (germline): MGHRA, YSYEKL. The specimen was CD4+ or CD8+ T cells sorted from blood, collected in a trial of the OX40 agonist ivuxolimab. The TCR sequence derives from an adult with an advanced solid tumor such as melanoma, head and neck, liver or kidney cancer. The chain recombines TRBV4-1 with TRBJ2-1; 9 bases fit TRBD2. In DNA form, the CDR3 reads TGCGCCAGCAGCCAAGTCGGAAGCGGGGGGACCTTCTACAATGAGCAGTTCTTC. Its protein is CASSQVGSGGTFYNEQFF.